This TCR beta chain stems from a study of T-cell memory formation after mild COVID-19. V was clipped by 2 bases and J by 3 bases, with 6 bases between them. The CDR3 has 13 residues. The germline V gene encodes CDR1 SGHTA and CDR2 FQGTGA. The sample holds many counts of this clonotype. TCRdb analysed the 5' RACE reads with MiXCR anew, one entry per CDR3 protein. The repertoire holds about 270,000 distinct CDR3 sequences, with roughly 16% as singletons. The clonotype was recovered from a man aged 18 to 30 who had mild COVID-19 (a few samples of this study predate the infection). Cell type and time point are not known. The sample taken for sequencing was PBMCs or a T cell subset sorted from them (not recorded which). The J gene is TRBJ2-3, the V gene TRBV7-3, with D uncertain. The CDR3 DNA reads TGTGCCAGCAGCTTACAGGTTACAGATACGCAGTATTTT. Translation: CASSLQVTDTQYF.